The 2 T cell receptor beta chains in this list originate from one sample, sequenced in a study of cytomegalovirus exposure and HLA in healthy donors. Profiling relied on immunoSEQ multiplex PCR, and the TCRdb table lists in-frame clones only, not all of them. The sample yields 90,000 to 140,000 clones, about 86% seen once. The sample was PBMCs. These receptors came from a woman between 18 and 29 years old in good health and CMV-seropositive.

This clone was observed a few times. The genes are TRBV27 and TRBJ2-5; possible D gene TRBD2, 5 bases. The V end was cut by 3 bases, the J end by 6 bases, with 17 bases between. CDR1 is MNHEY, CDR2 SMNVEV, per germline (reference sequence). The CDR3 spans 15 residues. The CDR3 region has the DNA TGTGCCAGCAGTTTTGATAGAATGGTCGGGAAGACCCAGTACTTC. Its protein product is CASSFDRMVGKTQYF.

The chain employs TRBV7-9 and TRBJ2-1; D not certain. This CDR3 contains 14 residues. Trimming took 1 base from V and 11 from J, leaving 15 bases between them. Germline V gives CDR1 SEHNR, CDR2 FQNEAQ (reference sequence). The CDR3 coding sequence is TGTGCCAGCAGCTTAGTGCGTAGCAACTTAAAGCAGTTCTTC. Amino acid sequence: CASSLVRSNLKQFF.